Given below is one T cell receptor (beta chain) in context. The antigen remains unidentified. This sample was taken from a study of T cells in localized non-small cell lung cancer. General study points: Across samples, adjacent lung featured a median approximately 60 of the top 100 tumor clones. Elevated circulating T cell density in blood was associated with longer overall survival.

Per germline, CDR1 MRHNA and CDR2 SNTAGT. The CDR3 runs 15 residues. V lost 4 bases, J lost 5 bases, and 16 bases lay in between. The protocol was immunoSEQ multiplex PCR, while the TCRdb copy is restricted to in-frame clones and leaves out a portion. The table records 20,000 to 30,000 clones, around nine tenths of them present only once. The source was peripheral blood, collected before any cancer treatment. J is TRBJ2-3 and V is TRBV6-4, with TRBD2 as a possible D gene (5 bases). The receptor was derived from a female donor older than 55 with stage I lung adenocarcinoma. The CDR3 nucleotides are TGTGCCAGCAGTGGGACCATTGCCCGGGGAGATACGCAGTATTTT. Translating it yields CASSGTIARGDTQYF.